This TCR beta chain was captured by sequencing in a study of blood T cell repertoires in COVID-19. The method was immunoSEQ multiplex PCR; TCRdb's version includes in-frame clones alone and lacks a portion of them. Among a few hundred thousand clones listed, roughly 88% were seen once. V shed 3 bases, J shed 4 bases, and the junction held 8 bases outside the gene matches. The CDR3 runs 16 residues. CDR1 is SGHRS, CDR2 YFSETQ, per germline. The sequence was collected from a man aged 25-45 years who had recovered from COVID-19. V and J are TRBV5-1 and TRBJ1-4; TRBD1 agrees at 8 bases. Material for sequencing was peripheral blood. The CDR3 here is CASSSNPGQVNEKLFF. CDR3 sequence (DNA): TGCGCCAGCAGCTCAAACCCGGGACAGGTTAATGAAAAACTGTTTTTT.